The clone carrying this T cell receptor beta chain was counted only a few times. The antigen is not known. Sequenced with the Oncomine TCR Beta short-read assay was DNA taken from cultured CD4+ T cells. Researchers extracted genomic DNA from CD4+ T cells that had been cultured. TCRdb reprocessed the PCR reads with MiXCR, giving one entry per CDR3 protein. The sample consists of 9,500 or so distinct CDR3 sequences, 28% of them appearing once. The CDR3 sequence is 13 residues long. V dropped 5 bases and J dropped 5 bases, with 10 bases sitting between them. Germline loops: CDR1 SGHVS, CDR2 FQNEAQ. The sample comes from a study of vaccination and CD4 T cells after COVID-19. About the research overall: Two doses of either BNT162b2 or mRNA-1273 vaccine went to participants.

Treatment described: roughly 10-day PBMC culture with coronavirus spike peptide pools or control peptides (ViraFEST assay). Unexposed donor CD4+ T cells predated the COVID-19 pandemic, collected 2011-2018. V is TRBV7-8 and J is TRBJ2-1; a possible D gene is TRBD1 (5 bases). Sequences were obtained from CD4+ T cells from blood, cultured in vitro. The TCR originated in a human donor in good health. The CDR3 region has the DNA TGTGCCAGCAGCAATAGGGGTCACAATGAGCAGTTCTTC. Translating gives CASSNRGHNEQFF.